These 28 T cell receptor beta chains were all obtained from the same sample, sequenced in a study of blood T cells in healthy people across ages. Through a sample-barcoded 5' primer and a J-beta primer mix, a second PCR was run for roughly 6 to 11 cycles. TCRdb recomputed calls from the 5' RACE reads with MiXCR, one row per CDR3 protein. The table shows roughly 1,700,000 distinct CDR3 sequences, with approximately 30% occurring only once. The sequencing input was blood. The receptor source for this set is a woman under 40 in good health.

For this clonotype: The junction differs from germline at one of its ends, possibly a read error. The V and J genes are TRBV12-3 or TRBV12-4 and TRBJ1-1; D unresolved. The CDR3 loop spans 14 amino acids. CDR3 DNA: TGTGCCAGTAGTTTACGTATTGGACTCACTGAAGCTTTCTTT. This translates into CASSLRIGLTEAFF.

This clonotype was picked up a small number of times. The chain uses TRBV7-2 and TRBJ2-3; 8 nucleotides match TRBD1. The CDR3 loop spans 15 amino acids. From germline, CDR1 is SGHTA and CDR2 FQGNSA. Losses at the gene ends were 5 bases for V and 6 bases for J; bases not matched to a gene: 10. The CDR3 nucleotides read TGTGCCAGCAGCATATCCGGGACAGGTGGGGATACGCAGTATTTT. As protein: CASSISGTGGDTQYF.

This clonotype has a count of ten or more. J is TRBJ2-1 and V is TRBV5-1; possibly TRBD1 for D (5 bases). The CDR3 spans 13 residues. Trimming cost V 0 bases and J 7 bases, with 8 bases left between them. CDR1 is SGHRS, CDR2 YFSETQ, per germline. CDR3 DNA sequence: TGCGCCAGCAGCTTGGGCAGGGCGAATGAGCAGTTCTTC. Translated: CASSLGRANEQFF.

This clonotype was recorded many times. V gene TRBV20-1 combines with J gene TRBJ2-7; perhaps TRBD1 as D (5 bases). The germline V gene encodes CDR1 DFQATT and CDR2 SNEGSKA (reference sequence). The CDR3 loop spans 13 amino acids. Trimming took 1 base from V and 2 from J, leaving 9 bases between them. CDR3 region: CSARAMDTYEQYF. The CDR3 nucleotides read TGCAGTGCTAGAGCCATGGACACCTACGAGCAGTACTTC.

This clonotype was detected a few times. The junction shows a germline mismatch at one end, possibly a read error. This chain joins TRBV4-1 and TRBJ1-1; D is unresolved. The germline CDR1 and CDR2 sequences are MGHRA and YSYEKL. The CDR3 covers 14 residues. CDR3: CVSSQDTGNTEAFF. For the CDR3, the DNA is TGCGTCAGCAGCCAAGATACGGGGAACACTGAAGCTTTCTTT.

J is TRBJ2-7 and V is TRBV28, with unresolved D. This CDR3 is 12 amino acids long. V dropped 11 bases and J dropped 0 bases, with 11 bases sitting between them. Germline V gene data show CDR1 as MDHEN and CDR2 as SYDVKM. CDR3 in amino acids: CAEAASSYEQYF. In DNA form, the CDR3 reads TGTGCCGAGGCCGCTAGCTCCTACGAGCAGTACTTC.

The V gene is TRBV7-2, the J gene TRBJ2-7; 7 positions match TRBD1. From germline, CDR1 is SGHTA and CDR2 FQGNSA. The J segment lost 5 bases and the V segment lost 1 base, leaving 8 bases of the junction unmatched. This CDR3 comprises 15 residues. The CDR3 DNA sequence: TGTGCCAGCAGCTTAGTTGCAGGGGGAGTAGACGAGCAGTACTTC. It yields the protein CASSLVAGGVDEQYF.

There are a few counts of this clonotype. The chain employs TRBV7-2 and TRBJ2-1, with 13 bases that match TRBD2. This CDR3 comprises 17 residues. The germline gives CDR1 SGHTA, CDR2 FQGNSA. V gave up 5 bases and J gave up 7 bases; unmatched junction bases: 11. CDR3 DNA sequence: TGTACCAGCAGCCCACAAACGGGACTAGCGGGAAATAATGAGCAGTTCTTC. This translates into CTSSPQTGLAGNNEQFF. Full variable domain (outside the CDR3, taken from reference TRBV7-2 and TRBJ2-1): GAGVSQSPSNKVTEKGKDVELRCDPISGHTALYWYRQSLGQGLEFLIYFQGNSAPDKSGLPSDRFSAERTGGSVSTLTIQRTQQEDSAVYLCTSSPQTGLAGNNEQFFGPGTRLTVL.

The gene calls are TRBV6-1 and TRBJ1-2, with a weak D call TRBD1 (5 bases). The V and J ends lost 3 bases and 8 bases respectively, with 22 bases between them. CDR3 size: 16 residues. Per the germline V gene, CDR1 is MNHNS and CDR2 is SASEGT. In nucleotides, the CDR3 is TGTGCCAGCAGTGACCGGGGCCTGAATCTGGTGGAGGGCTACACCTTC. This sequence encodes CASSDRGLNLVEGYTF.

This clonotype occurred a few times. The J gene is TRBJ2-1, the V gene TRBV2; weak D call: TRBD2 (5 bases). CDR3 length: 15 amino acids. Per the germline V gene, CDR1 is SNHLY and CDR2 is FYNNEI. V shed 5 bases and J shed 0 bases, with 11 bases lying between them. The CDR3 nucleotides read TGTGCCAGCAGTACGGGGAAAAGCTCCTACAATGAGCAGTTCTTC. It specifies CASSTGKSSYNEQFF.

CDR3 protein: CASSPASGGEEAFF. The CDR3 bases are TGTGCCAGCAGCCCAGCCTCGGGAGGGGAGGAAGCTTTCTTT. The chain links TRBV5-5 to TRBJ1-1, with a weak D call TRBD1 (5 bases). Per the germline V gene, CDR1 is SGHKS and CDR2 is YYEKEE (reference sequence). V dropped 4 bases and J dropped 8 bases, with 18 bases sitting between them. The CDR3 contains 14 residues.

The chain combines TRBV6-6 with TRBJ2-1; D remains ambiguous. The V end was cut by 6 bases, the J end by 5 bases, with 8 bases between. CDR3 length: 12 residues. Looked up from germline, CDR1 is MNHNY and CDR2 is SVGAGI (reference sequence). The CDR3, as DNA: TGTGCCAGCAGGGGGTCAGACAATGAGCAGTTCTTC. Its translation is CASRGSDNEQFF.

This chain uses TRBV29-1 with TRBJ2-1; D not resolved. V was trimmed by 4 bases and J by 3 bases, leaving 7 bases between them. The CDR3 is 12 amino acids. The germline CDR1 and CDR2 sequences are SQVTM and ANQGSEA. This chain's CDR3 is CSVALNYNEQFF. Written as DNA, the CDR3 is TGCAGCGTTGCGCTGAACTACAATGAGCAGTTCTTC.

This clonotype appeared a few times. The chain joins TRBV5-1 to TRBJ2-1, with D unclear. Deletions cut 4 bases from V and 6 bases from J, with 17 bases between. The CDR3 extends over 15 amino acids. CDR1 and CDR2 (germline): SGHRS, YFSETQ. CDR3 in DNA: TGCGCCAGCAGCCTAAATATAGGAGTGTCCAATGAGCAGTTCTTC. This translates into CASSLNIGVSNEQFF.

In nucleotides, the CDR3 is TGTGCCAGCAGCGCCACAGGGGGCAGCATCAATGAGCAGTTCTTC. It translates to CASSATGGSINEQFF. V and J are TRBV6-6 and TRBJ2-1; 9 bases fit TRBD1. CDR1 is MNHNY, CDR2 SVGAGI, per germline (reference sequence). The length of the CDR3 is 15 residues. The V gene end was trimmed by 6 bases and the J gene end by 6 bases; junction bases not matched to a gene: 9.

This chain joins TRBV5-1 and TRBJ2-2, with 10 bases aligning to TRBD2. The CDR3 extends over 16 amino acids. The junction had 5 bases not matched to a gene; V was cut back by 6 bases and J by 0 bases. CDR1 and CDR2 from the germline V gene are SGHRS and YFSETQ. CDR3 loop: CASKELAGANTGELFF. The CDR3 bases are TGCGCCAGCAAGGAGCTAGCGGGGGCGAACACCGGGGAGCTGTTTTTT.

Comment on this clonotype: A much larger clone lies one base from this, so it may be a read error. The V and J genes are TRBV10-3 and TRBJ2-5, with D possibly being TRBD2 (7 bases). The CDR3 length is 15 residues. Trimming stripped 4 bases from V and 5 bases from J, with 17 bases between. Germline-derived CDR1 and CDR2 are ENHRY and SYGVKD. In nucleotides, the CDR3 is TGTGCCATCAGTGGTCGGGGGGCGGTATTGGAGACCCAGTACTTC. It encodes CAISGRGAVLETQYF.

This clonotype was recorded at least ten times. This may stem from a read error, because a much larger clone lies one nucleotide away. The chain joins TRBV15 to TRBJ2-1; 7 bases agree with TRBD2. The J call is doubtful: the DNA matches TRBJ2-7 better. Per the germline V gene, CDR1 is LNHNV and CDR2 is YYDKDF (reference sequence). The length of the CDR3 is 14 residues. As DNA, the CDR3 is TGTGCCACCAGCAGAGGGACTAGACACAATGAGCAGTACTTC. Protein: CATSRGTRHNEQYF.

There are a few counts of this clonotype. This chain connects TRBV5-1 to TRBJ2-1; D uncertain. Germline CDR1 is SGHRS and CDR2 is YFSETQ. The CDR3 runs 15 residues. V was clipped by 4 bases and J by 0 bases, with 11 bases between them. DNA of the CDR3: TGCGCCAGCAGCCATGACTCAGACTCCTACAATGAGCAGTTCTTC. It translates to CASSHDSDSYNEQFF.

The gene calls are TRBV18 and TRBJ2-3; D may be TRBD1 (5 bases). The CDR3 runs to 15 residues. The germline CDR1 and CDR2 sequences are KGHSH and LQKENI. V shed 6 bases and J shed 5 bases, with 18 bases lying between them. The CDR3 is CASSPDAGLQDTQYF. CDR3 bases: TGTGCCAGCTCTCCCGATGCAGGGCTTCAAGATACGCAGTATTTT.

The chain uses TRBV29-1 and TRBJ1-1; D unclear. Trimming left V 3 bases short and J 1 base short, with 6 bases between. CDR3 length: 12 residues. Germline V CDR1 and CDR2: SQVTM, ANQGSEA. The CDR3 nucleotides read TGCAGCGTTGAGGAACAGAACACTGAAGCTTTCTTT. Amino acid sequence: CSVEEQNTEAFF.

This clonotype showed up just a few times. At one end, the junction sequence differs from germline, possibly due to a read error. The chain employs TRBV7-9 and TRBJ2-1, with TRBD2 matching over 7 bases. The CDR3 spans 16 residues. The germline CDR1 and CDR2 sequences are SEHNR and FQNEAQ (reference sequence). The CDR3 reads CACSPKSAGFYNEQFF. The DNA of the CDR3 is TGTGCCTGCAGCCCAAAGTCAGCGGGGTTCTACAATGAGCAGTTCTTC.

The V call is TRBV6-5, the J call TRBJ1-1; no clear D. Trimming pared 6 bases from V and 1 base from J, leaving 12 bases between. The CDR3 is 14 residues long. Germline CDR1 is MNHEY and CDR2 is SVGAGI. The CDR3 sequence: CASSWAQGNTEAFF. The CDR3 nucleotides are TGTGCCAGCAGCTGGGCCCAAGGGAACACTGAAGCTTTCTTT.

This clonotype appeared many times. This sequence joins TRBV5-1 and TRBJ1-2; no firm D call. The V end lost 4 bases, the J end lost 4 bases, and 20 bases lay between the germline ends. The germline V gene encodes CDR1 SGHRS and CDR2 YFSETQ. The CDR3 runs to 16 residues. CDR3 in DNA: TGCGCCAGCAGCCGCCCCGGACGCGAGGACCCCTATGGCTACACCTTC. Its protein is CASSRPGREDPYGYTF.

This clonotype came up a few times. The chain joins TRBV7-2 to TRBJ2-1; possible D gene TRBD2, 6 bases. Between the trimmed V and J ends, which lost 3 bases and 8 bases, there was a span of 17 bases. CDR3 length: 15 amino acids. Germline V lookup: CDR1 SGHTA, CDR2 FQGNSA. CDR3 sequence: CASSFREPQGDEQFF. In nucleotides, the CDR3 is TGTGCCAGCAGCTTCCGGGAGCCGCAGGGCGATGAGCAGTTCTTC.

CDR3 DNA sequence: TGCAGTGCTAGTCGGACAACTAATGAAAAACTGTTTTTT. It yields the protein CSASRTTNEKLFF. This sequence joins TRBV20-1 and TRBJ1-4; D call uncertain. The germline CDR1 and CDR2 sequences are DFQATT and SNEGSKA (reference sequence). The ends were cut back, 3 bases at V and 0 bases at J, with 5 bases in the middle. This CDR3 is built from 13 residues.

This clonotype was seen ten or more times. The chain carries TRBV5-1 and TRBJ2-7; TRBD1 matches 11 bases. Germline CDR1 reads SGHRS; CDR2 reads YFSETQ. Trimming cost V 9 bases and J 7 bases; bases outside gene matches: 9. The CDR3 spans 13 residues. CDR3 coding DNA: TGCGCCACCCTAGGACAGGGGGCGGGGGAGCAGTACTTC. Residues: CATLGQGAGEQYF.

This clonotype was detected once. The V gene is TRBV6-1, the J gene TRBJ1-6, with TRBD1 matching 12 bases. The CDR3 runs to 17 residues. Germline V gene data show CDR1 as MNHNS and CDR2 as SASEGT. J lost 7 bases, V lost 4 bases, and 8 bases had no gene match. As DNA, the CDR3 is TGTGCCAGCAGTGCTCTACCGGGACAGGGGGCGAATTCACCCCTCCACTTT. Translation: CASSALPGQGANSPLHF.